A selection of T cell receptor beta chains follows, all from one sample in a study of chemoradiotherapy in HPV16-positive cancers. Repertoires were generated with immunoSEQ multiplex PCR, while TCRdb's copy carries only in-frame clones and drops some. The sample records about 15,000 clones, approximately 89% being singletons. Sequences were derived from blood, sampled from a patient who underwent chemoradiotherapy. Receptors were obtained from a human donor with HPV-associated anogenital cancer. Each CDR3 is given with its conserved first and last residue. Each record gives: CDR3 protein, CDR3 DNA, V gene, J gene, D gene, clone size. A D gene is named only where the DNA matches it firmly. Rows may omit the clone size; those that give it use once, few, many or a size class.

CASRSFVGSSYNEQFF	TGTGCCAGCAGATCCTTCGTGGGGAGCTCCTACAATGAGCAGTTCTTC	TRBV7-2	TRBJ2-1	NA	few
CSATKNTEAFF	TGCAGTGCCACCAAGAACACTGAAGCTTTCTTT	TRBV20-1	TRBJ1-1	NA	NA
CASSLVEGLTQYF	TGCGCCAGCAGCTTGGTGGAGGGGTTAACCCAGTACTTC	TRBV5-1	TRBJ2-5	NA	NA
CASRGQKVGYEQYF	TGTGCCAGCAGGGGTCAAAAAGTCGGCTACGAGCAGTACTTC	TRBV27	TRBJ2-7	NA	NA
CASSLESLFRRYNEQFF	TGCGCCAGCAGCTTGGAGTCCCTTTTTCGCAGGTACAATGAGCAGTTCTTC	TRBV5-1	TRBJ2-1	NA	NA
CASSPGTNNEQYF	TGCGCCAGTTCGCCGGGGACCAATAACGAGCAGTACTTC	TRBV5-1	TRBJ2-7	NA	few
CASSSVPPDRGETQYF	TGTGCCAGCAGTTCCGTCCCGCCCGACAGGGGAGAGACCCAGTACTTC	TRBV6-6	TRBJ2-5	TRBD1	NA
CASSDLGQGPEARQETQYF	TGTGCCAGCAGTGATCTAGGGCAGGGGCCCGAGGCACGCCAAGAGACCCAGTACTTC	TRBV27	TRBJ2-5	NA	once
CATSDRGSYEQYF	TGTGCCACCTCGGACAGGGGTTCCTACGAGCAGTACTTC	TRBV27	TRBJ2-7	TRBD1	once
CASSRDGTVRGNTIYF	TGTGCCAGCAGCCGGGATGGGACAGTTCGGGGAAACACCATATATTTT	TRBV5-8	TRBJ1-3	TRBD1	NA
CASRQFNQPQHF	TGTGCCAGCAGACAATTTAATCAGCCCCAGCATTTT	TRBV6-1	TRBJ1-5	NA	few
CASSLALGIQETQYF	TGTGCCAGCAGCTTAGCGCTAGGGATACAAGAGACCCAGTACTTC	TRBV7-9	TRBJ2-5	NA	NA
CSVSAGGNQPQHF	TGCAGCGTTTCTGCAGGGGGCAATCAGCCCCAGCATTTT	TRBV29-1	TRBJ1-5	NA	few
CASSPLSEAFF	TGTGCCAGCAGTCCTCTCTCTGAAGCTTTCTTT	TRBV28	TRBJ1-1	NA	NA
CASSQGGGHLLF	TGCGCCAGCAGCCAAGGGGGCGGACATTTGTTGTTT	TRBV4-1	TRBJ1-1	NA	NA
CASNRGQGGPEAFF	TGTGCCAGCAATCGGGGACAGGGCGGACCTGAAGCTTTCTTT	TRBV2	TRBJ1-1	TRBD1	NA
CASSITGYHGYTF	TGTGCCAGTAGTATCACAGGGTACCATGGCTACACCTTC	TRBV19	TRBJ1-2	NA	NA
CASSVLRARAGELFF	TGTGCCAGCAGTGTACTCCGGGCCCGCGCCGGGGAGCTGTTTTTT	TRBV6-1	TRBJ2-2	NA	NA
CASSLGGQYEQYF	TGCGCCAGCAGCTTGGGAGGACAGTACGAGCAGTACTTC	TRBV5-1	TRBJ2-7	NA	NA
CASSSSVGQPQHF	NA	TRBV27	TRBJ1-5	NA	few
CASSQGLAELAGNEQFF	TGTGCCAGCAGCCAAGGATTGGCGGAGTTAGCCGGCAATGAGCAGTTCTTC	TRBV4-2	TRBJ2-1	NA	NA
CASSDPTGLYGYTF	TGTGCCAGCAGTGACCCGACAGGCTTATATGGCTACACCTTC	TRBV6-1	TRBJ1-2	NA	NA
CASSLGTGGTEAFF	TGTGCCAGCAGTTTAGGGACAGGGGGCACTGAAGCTTTCTTT	TRBV27	TRBJ1-1	TRBD1	NA
CASTKSTTGGGTDTQYF	TGTGCCAGCACGAAATCCACCACGGGGGGGGGCACAGATACGCAGTATTTT	TRBV5-4	TRBJ2-3	TRBD2	NA
CASLTGGSSEAFF	TGTGCCAGCTTGACAGGGGGATCTTCTGAAGCTTTCTTT	TRBV7-9	TRBJ1-1	TRBD1	NA
CASSPLTGEETQYF	TGTGCCAGCTCACCCCTTACAGGGGAAGAGACCCAGTACTTC	TRBV18	TRBJ2-5	TRBD1	NA
CASSIVGTPNQPQHF	TGTGCCAGTAGTATAGTCGGGACACCAAATCAGCCCCAGCATTTT	TRBV19	TRBJ1-5	NA	NA
CAWSGGLPPQYF	TGTGCCTGGAGTGGCGGACTCCCTCCGCAGTATTTT	TRBV30	TRBJ2-3	NA	NA
CASSLERRTGELFF	TGTGCCAGCAGCTTAGAAAGAAGGACCGGGGAGCTGTTTTTT	TRBV7-9	TRBJ2-2	NA	NA
CASSLSGAHTGELFF	TGTGCCAGCAGTTTGAGCGGGGCCCACACCGGGGAGCTGTTTTTT	TRBV28	TRBJ2-2	TRBD2	NA
CAWSLDKDYGYTF	TGTGCCTGGAGTTTGGACAAAGACTATGGCTACACCTTC	TRBV30	TRBJ1-2	NA	NA
CSVRPSGRLSEQFF	TGCAGCGTTCGGCCTAGCGGGAGATTGTCTGAGCAGTTCTTC	TRBV29-1	TRBJ2-1	TRBD2	once
CASSSDRGFSPLHF	TGTGCCAGCAGTTCGGACAGGGGGTTTTCACCCCTCCACTTT	TRBV27	TRBJ1-6	TRBD1	NA
CASSLTGPRSNYGYTF	TGTGCCAGCAGTTTGACAGGGCCCAGGAGTAACTATGGCTACACCTTC	TRBV7-9	TRBJ1-2	TRBD1	NA
CASSLEQNYFGYTF	TGCGCCAGCAGCTTGGAACAGAACTATTTTGGCTACACCTTC	TRBV5-1	TRBJ1-2	NA	once
CASRALAGGPWGEQYF	TGTGCCAGCAGAGCGCTAGCGGGAGGGCCTTGGGGCGAGCAGTACTTC	TRBV6-6	TRBJ2-7	TRBD2	NA
CASKTGANSPLHF	TGTGCCAGCAAGACAGGGGCTAATTCACCCCTCCACTTT	TRBV28	TRBJ1-6	TRBD1	once
CASSGKPTYGYTF	TGTGCCAGCAGTGGTAAGCCGACCTATGGCTACACCTTC	TRBV5-4	TRBJ1-2	NA	NA
CASSLAGWGGELFF	TGTGCCAGCAGCTTAGCGGGATGGGGCGGGGAGCTGTTTTTT	TRBV7-2	TRBJ2-2	NA	NA
CAWSVSGPNQPQHF	TGTGCCTGGAGTGTATCAGGCCCCAATCAGCCCCAGCATTTT	TRBV30	TRBJ1-5	NA	NA